The T cell receptor (beta chain) described here comes from a study of cytomegalovirus exposure and HLA in healthy donors. The CDR3 consists of 13 residues. Germline CDR1 and CDR2: SGHTA and FQGTGA. V trimming: 0 bases; J trimming: 10 bases; junction bases outside the gene matches: 2. The primer mix had 60 Vbeta and 13 Jbeta primers. TCRdb's table, derived via immunoSEQ multiplex PCR, lists solely in-frame clones and lacks some. There are some 170,000 clones in the sample; 80% occur only once, and roughly 4.7% lies in the top ten. The origin of this receptor is a man aged 25 to 40 in good health and CMV-seronegative. The rearrangement joins TRBV7-3 to TRBJ1-4, with 7 positions matching TRBD1. Input material: PBMCs. The CDR3 coding sequence is TGTGCCAGCAGCTTAACCCCAGGGGGAAAACTGTTTTTT. Amino acid sequence: CASSLTPGGKLFF.